This T cell receptor (beta chain) originates from a study of Graves' ophthalmopathy and Graves' hyperthyroidism. New diagnoses, under 2 months' duration, and ages 18 to 65 characterized the hyperthyroidism patients. Orbital computed tomography, thyroid ultrasound, TRAb, serum thyroxine and clinical symptoms formed the basis of diagnosis. Amplification of the TCR beta CDR3 regions used RNA transcripts (as template). Scientists carried out first-round RT-PCR using HTBI primers and then a second-round multiplex PCR. TCRdb re-called the multiplex PCR reads with MiXCR, one entry per CDR3 protein. Of a few hundred thousand distinct CDR3 sequences listed, just under 40% are singletons. The sample holds many counts of this clonotype. The antigen is unknown. Germline V lookup: CDR1 MNHEY, CDR2 SVGAGI. The V and J ends lost 6 bases and 0 bases, in that order; junction bases with no gene match: 8. The CDR3 loop spans 17 amino acids.

Findings and caveats of the study: Most expanded clonotypes from thyroid (those above 0.001 frequency) were also found in blood. Predictions made by the model for ophthalmopathy progression reached roughly 70% sensitivity and roughly 75% specificity.

What was sequenced was peripheral blood or thyroid tissue (not recorded which). This receptor was obtained from an adult man with Graves' hyperthyroidism. The rearrangement uses TRBV6-5 and TRBJ1-6; TRBD1 aligns across 7 bases. CDR3 loop: CASRLRGQPSYNSPLHF. The CDR3 bases are TGTGCCAGCAGACTCAGGGGACAGCCCTCCTATAATTCACCCCTCCACTTT.